Listed here are 6 T cell receptor beta chains from one sample, sequenced in a study of memory CD4+ T cells and cytomegalovirus serostatus. Sequenced by immunoSEQ multiplex PCR; TCRdb stores in-frame clones only, minus some. The repertoire holds roughly 64,000 clones, with 77% as singletons. The sort gate was single viable CD3+CD4+CD8-CD45RO+ cells for memory CD4+ T cells. Sequenced sample: memory CD4+ T cells from blood. Every receptor here comes from an adult in good health and CMV-seronegative.

This clone showed up just a few times. The V and J genes are TRBV6-6 and TRBJ1-1, with D perhaps matching TRBD1 (6 bases). Germline CDR1 reads MNHNY; CDR2 reads SVGAGI (reference sequence). V was pared by 6 bases and J by 1 base, with 12 bases between. The CDR3 length is 14 residues. The CDR3 spells CASRGTGTNTEAFF. As DNA, the CDR3 is TGTGCCAGCAGGGGAACAGGGACGAACACTGAAGCTTTCTTT.

The chain combines TRBV15 with TRBJ1-4; maybe TRBD1 (5 bases). The CDR3 has 16 amino acids. Germline V gene data show CDR1 as LNHNV and CDR2 as YYDKDF (reference sequence). The V gene lost 6 bases and the J gene lost 6 bases, with 20 bases spanning the gap. The CDR3 protein is CATREERGIVDEKLFF. CDR3 sequence (DNA): TGTGCCACCAGAGAGGAAAGGGGTATTGTAGATGAAAAACTGTTTTTT.

The chain recombines TRBV18 with TRBJ2-7; D remains unclear. CDR1 KGHSH and CDR2 LQKENI come from the germline V gene. The CDR3 is 13 amino acids. Trimming pared 5 bases from V and 3 bases from J, leaving 11 bases between. CDR3 in amino acids: CASSKDLNYEQYF. Here the CDR3 DNA reads TGTGCCAGCTCAAAAGACCTAAACTACGAGCAGTACTTC.

The chain is built from TRBV5-1 and TRBJ1-4; no firm D call. CDR1 SGHRS and CDR2 YFSETQ come from the germline V gene. Trimming took off 0 bases at V and 6 bases at J, with 9 bases between the two ends. The CDR3 extends over 14 amino acids. The CDR3 nucleotides are TGCGCCAGCAGCTTGGCATGGGGTGATGAAAAACTGTTTTTT. It encodes CASSLAWGDEKLFF.

CDR3 region: CASSAQWGEGGYTF. CDR3 coding DNA: TGTGCCAGCAGCGCCCAGTGGGGGGAGGGTGGCTACACCTTC. V and J are TRBV9 and TRBJ1-2; D is possibly TRBD1 (5 bases). CDR1 SGDLS and CDR2 YYNGEE come from the germline V gene. Deletions cut 3 bases from V and 7 bases from J, with 16 bases between. This CDR3 is built from 14 residues.

The J gene is TRBJ2-7, the V gene TRBV5-1; a weak D match, TRBD1 (6 bases). Germline V gene sequence: CDR1 SGHRS, CDR2 YFSETQ. V lost 4 bases and J lost 1, with 15 bases in between. CDR3 length: 15 amino acids. CDR3 bases: TGCGCCAGCAGCCCCGTGGGGGCCTCTTCCTACGAGCAGTACTTC. This gives the protein CASSPVGASSYEQYF.